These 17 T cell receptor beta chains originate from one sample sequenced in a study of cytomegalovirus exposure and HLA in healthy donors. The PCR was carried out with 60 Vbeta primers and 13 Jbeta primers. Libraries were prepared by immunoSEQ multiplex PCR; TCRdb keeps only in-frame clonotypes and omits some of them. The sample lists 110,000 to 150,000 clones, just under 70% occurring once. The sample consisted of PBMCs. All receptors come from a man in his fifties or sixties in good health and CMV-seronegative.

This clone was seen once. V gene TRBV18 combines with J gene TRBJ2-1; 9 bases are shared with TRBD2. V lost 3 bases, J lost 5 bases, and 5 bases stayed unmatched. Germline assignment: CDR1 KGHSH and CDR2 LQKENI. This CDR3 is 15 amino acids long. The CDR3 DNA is TGTGCCAGCTCACCCCTAAAGCGGGGGGACAATGAGCAGTTCTTC. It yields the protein CASSPLKRGDNEQFF.

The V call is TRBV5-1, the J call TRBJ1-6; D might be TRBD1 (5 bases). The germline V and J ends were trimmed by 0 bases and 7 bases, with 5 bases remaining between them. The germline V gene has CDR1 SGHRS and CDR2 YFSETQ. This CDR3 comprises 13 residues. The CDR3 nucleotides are TGCGCCAGCAGCTTGGGGACAAATTCACCCCTCCACTTT. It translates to CASSLGTNSPLHF. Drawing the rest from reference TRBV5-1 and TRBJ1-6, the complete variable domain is KAGVTQTPRYLIKTRGQQVTLSCSPISGHRSVSWYQQTPGQGLQFLFEYFSETQRNKGNFPGRFSGRQFSNSRSEMNVSTLELGDSALYLCASSLGTNSPLHFGNGTRLTVT.

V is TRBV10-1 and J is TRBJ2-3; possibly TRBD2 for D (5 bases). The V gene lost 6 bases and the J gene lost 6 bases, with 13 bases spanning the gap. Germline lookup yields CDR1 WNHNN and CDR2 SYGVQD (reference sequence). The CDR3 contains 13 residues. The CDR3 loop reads CASSLSGSDTQYF. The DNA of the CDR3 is TGCGCCAGCAGCCTCAGCGGATCGGATACGCAGTATTTT.

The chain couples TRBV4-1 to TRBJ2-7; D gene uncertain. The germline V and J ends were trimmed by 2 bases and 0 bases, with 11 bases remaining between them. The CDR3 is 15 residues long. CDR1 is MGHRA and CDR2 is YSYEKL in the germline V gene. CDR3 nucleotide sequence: TGCGCCAGCAGCCAATTGAGCGCTAGCTCCTACGAGCAGTACTTC. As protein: CASSQLSASSYEQYF.

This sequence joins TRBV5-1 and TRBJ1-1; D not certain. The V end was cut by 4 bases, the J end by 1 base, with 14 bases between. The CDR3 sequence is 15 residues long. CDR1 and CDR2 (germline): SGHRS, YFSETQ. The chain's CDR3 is CASSPVGAGNTEAFF. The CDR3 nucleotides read TGCGCCAGCAGCCCGGTCGGAGCGGGGAACACTGAAGCTTTCTTT. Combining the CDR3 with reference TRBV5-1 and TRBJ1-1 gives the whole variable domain KAGVTQTPRYLIKTRGQQVTLSCSPISGHRSVSWYQQTPGQGLQFLFEYFSETQRNKGNFPGRFSGRQFSNSRSEMNVSTLELGDSALYLCASSPVGAGNTEAFFGQGTRLTVV.

The CDR3 DNA reads as TGTGCCAGCAGCGTATGGACAGGGGACGGTGGCTACACCTTC. This encodes CASSVWTGDGGYTF. The chain carries TRBV7-9 and TRBJ1-2; the match to TRBD1 covers 9 bases. Trimming took 5 bases from V and 7 from J; bases not matched to a gene: 8. Per the germline V gene, CDR1 is SEHNR and CDR2 is FQNEAQ (reference sequence). The CDR3 contains 14 residues.

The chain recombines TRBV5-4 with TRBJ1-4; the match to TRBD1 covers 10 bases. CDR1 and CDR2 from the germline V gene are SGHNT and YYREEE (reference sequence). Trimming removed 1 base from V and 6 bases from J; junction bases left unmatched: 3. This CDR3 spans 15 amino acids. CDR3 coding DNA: TGTGCCAGCAGCTTGTTAGGACAGGGGGATGAAAAACTGTTTTTT. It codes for CASSLLGQGDEKLFF.

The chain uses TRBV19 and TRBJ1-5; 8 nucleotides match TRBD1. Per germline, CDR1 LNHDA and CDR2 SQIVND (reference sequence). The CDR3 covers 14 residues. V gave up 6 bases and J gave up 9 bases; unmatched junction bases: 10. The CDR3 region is CASSPQGATVPQHF. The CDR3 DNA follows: TGTGCCAGTAGCCCCCAGGGGGCCACAGTGCCCCAGCATTTT.

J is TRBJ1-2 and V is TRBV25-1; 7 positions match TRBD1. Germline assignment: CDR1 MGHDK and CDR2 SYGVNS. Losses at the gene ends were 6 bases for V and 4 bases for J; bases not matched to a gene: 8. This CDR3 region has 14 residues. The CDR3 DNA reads TGTGCCAGCAGATCCGGGACAGTACCCTATGGCTACACCTTC. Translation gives CASRSGTVPYGYTF.

The CDR3 region has the DNA TGTGCCAGCAGCTTAGGACCGAGGAATGAGCAGTTCTTC. Protein: CASSLGPRNEQFF. V and J are TRBV7-8 and TRBJ2-1, with D unclear. The CDR3 extends over 13 amino acids. V lost 1 base and J 7 bases, leaving 8 bases between the germline ends. Germline values: CDR1 SGHVS, CDR2 FQNEAQ.

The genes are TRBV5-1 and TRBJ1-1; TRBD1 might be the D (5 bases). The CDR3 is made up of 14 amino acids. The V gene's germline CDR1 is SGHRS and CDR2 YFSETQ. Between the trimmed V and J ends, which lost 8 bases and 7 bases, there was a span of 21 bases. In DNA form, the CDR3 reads TGCGCCAGTTCGCCGGACAACGGTTTAGGTGAAGCTTTCTTT. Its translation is CASSPDNGLGEAFF.

In DNA, the CDR3 is TGTGCCAGCACCCAGGGTGGCAATCAGCCCCAGCATTTT. Amino acid sequence: CASTQGGNQPQHF. V and J are TRBV6-5 and TRBJ1-5, with D maybe TRBD1 (5 bases). Trimming shortened V by 7 bases and J by 2 bases, and 9 bases separated the two germline ends. Germline lookup yields CDR1 MNHEY and CDR2 SVGAGI. This CDR3 spans 13 amino acids.

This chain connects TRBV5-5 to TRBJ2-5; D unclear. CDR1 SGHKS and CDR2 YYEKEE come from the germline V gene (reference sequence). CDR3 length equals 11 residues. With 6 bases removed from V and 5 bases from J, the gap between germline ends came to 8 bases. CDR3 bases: TGTGCCAGCACCACCTACGAGACCCAGTACTTC. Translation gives CASTTYETQYF.

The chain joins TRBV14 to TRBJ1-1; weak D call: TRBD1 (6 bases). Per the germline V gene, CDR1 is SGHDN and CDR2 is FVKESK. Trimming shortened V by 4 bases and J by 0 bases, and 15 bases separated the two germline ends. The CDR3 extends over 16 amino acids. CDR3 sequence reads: CASSPATGIMNTEAFF. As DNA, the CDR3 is TGTGCCAGCAGCCCTGCGACAGGAATCATGAACACTGAAGCTTTCTTT.

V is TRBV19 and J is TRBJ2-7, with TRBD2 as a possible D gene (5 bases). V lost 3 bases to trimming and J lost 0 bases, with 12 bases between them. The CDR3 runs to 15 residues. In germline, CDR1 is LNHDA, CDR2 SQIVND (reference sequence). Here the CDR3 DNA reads TGTGCCAGTAGTATTGGGCGGGCCAGCTCCTACGAGCAGTACTTC. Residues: CASSIGRASSYEQYF.

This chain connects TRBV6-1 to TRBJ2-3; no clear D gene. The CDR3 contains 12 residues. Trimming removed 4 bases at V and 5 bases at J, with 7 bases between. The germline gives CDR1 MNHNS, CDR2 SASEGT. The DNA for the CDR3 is TGTGCCAGCAGTGCGTCTTTAGATACGCAGTATTTT. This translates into CASSASLDTQYF.

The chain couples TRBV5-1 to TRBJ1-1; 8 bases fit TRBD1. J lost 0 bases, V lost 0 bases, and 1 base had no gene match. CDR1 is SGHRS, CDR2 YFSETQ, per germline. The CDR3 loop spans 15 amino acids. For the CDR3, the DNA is TGCGCCAGCAGCTTGGGGACAGGGTTGAACACTGAAGCTTTCTTT. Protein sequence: CASSLGTGLNTEAFF.